Below, 9 T cell receptor beta chains from the same sample are listed, as sequenced in a study of T cell repertoires in cytomegalovirus infection. One entry per CDR3 protein, called by TCRdb with MiXCR from the reads. The data show around 710,000 distinct CDR3 sequences, approximately 32% seen once. What these receptors recognize is not known. The sample consisted of cultured CD8+ T cells from PBMCs, taken from culture after CMV antigen stimulation. Source of these receptors: a human donor in good health (CMV status not recorded). Some clones in this sample may be carry-over from other donors' samples.

This chain connects TRBV6-8 to TRBJ2-3, with 7 bases that match TRBD2. CDR1 is MNHGY and CDR2 is SAAAGT in the germline V gene. V lost 2 bases, J lost 2 bases, and 7 bases stayed unmatched. The CDR3 is 16 residues long. CDR3 nucleotides: TGTGCCAGCAGTTACCCGGGGGGACTGCTCACAGATACGCAGTATTTT. Protein sequence: CASSYPGGLLTDTQYF.

This clonotype was seen repeatedly, ten times or more. This chain uses TRBV11-2 with TRBJ2-2; D ambiguous. V was cut by 1 base and J by 4 bases, with 7 bases left in between. There are 14 residues in the CDR3. The germline V gene encodes CDR1 SGHAT and CDR2 FQNNGV. CDR3 region: CASSLVGPTGELFF. The CDR3 DNA sequence: TGTGCCAGCAGCTTAGTAGGTCCCACCGGGGAGCTGTTTTTT. Supplemented by reference TRBV11-2 and TRBJ2-2, the full variable domain reads EAGVAQSPRYKIIEKRQSVAFWCNPISGHATLYWYQQILGQGPKLLIQFQNNGVVDDSQLPKDRFSAERLKGVDSTLKIQPAKLEDSAVYLCASSLVGPTGELFFGEGSRLTVL.

The V gene is TRBV27, the J gene TRBJ1-2; no clear D gene. Trimming cost V 4 bases and J 4 bases, with 13 bases left between them. Germline values: CDR1 MNHEY, CDR2 SMNVEV (reference sequence). The CDR3 runs to 14 residues. For the CDR3, the DNA is TGTGCCAGCAGTTGGAGGGAGCGAGGCTATGGCTACACCTTC. Residues: CASSWRERGYGYTF.

This clonotype was found a few times. The V call is TRBV7-9, the J call TRBJ2-1, with 9 bases that match TRBD1. This CDR3 region has 15 residues. J was trimmed by 4 bases and V by 3 bases; bases with no gene match: 4. Germline CDR1 is SEHNR and CDR2 is FQNEAQ (reference sequence). The CDR3 coding sequence is TGTGCCAGCAGCTTCCCTGGACAGGGGTACAATGAGCAGTTCTTC. Translation: CASSFPGQGYNEQFF.

The rearrangement uses TRBV20-1 and TRBJ1-1; no firm D call. The V end was cut by 7 bases, the J end by 3 bases, with 9 bases between. Germline loops: CDR1 DFQATT, CDR2 SNEGSKA (reference sequence). The CDR3 length is 11 residues. The CDR3 sequence is CSVQRDTEAFF. In DNA, the CDR3 is TGCAGTGTCCAACGGGACACTGAAGCTTTCTTT.

The rearrangement joins TRBV5-1 to TRBJ2-5; possible D gene TRBD2, 6 bases. The CDR3 spans 15 residues. V lost 4 bases to trimming and J lost 1 base, with 14 bases between them. Germline V gives CDR1 SGHRS, CDR2 YFSETQ. CDR3 amino acids: CASSPRGGFQETQYF. DNA of the CDR3: TGCGCCAGCAGCCCGCGTGGGGGGTTCCAAGAGACCCAGTACTTC.

This chain joins TRBV2 and TRBJ1-2, with a tentative D call TRBD1 (5 bases). The V end was cut by 7 bases, the J end by 4 bases, with 16 bases between. The V gene's germline CDR1 is SNHLY and CDR2 FYNNEI. This CDR3 contains 14 residues. The CDR3 reads CASTERGIIYGYTF. The DNA of the CDR3 is TGTGCCAGCACGGAAAGGGGAATTATCTATGGCTACACCTTC. The entire variable domain, with the rest obtained from reference TRBV2 and TRBJ1-2, is as follows: EPEVTQTPSHQVTQMGQEVILRCVPISNHLYFYWYRQILGQKVEFLVSFYNNEISEKSEIFDDQFSVERPDGSNFTLKIRSTKLEDSAMYFCASTERGIIYGYTFGSGTRLTVV.

The DNA of the CDR3 is TGTGCCAGCTCACCCCCCGATTACAGGGTCACTGAAGCTTTCTTT. It translates to CASSPPDYRVTEAFF. The J gene is TRBJ1-1, the V gene TRBV18; D may be TRBD1 (6 bases). The CDR3 contains 15 residues. With 3 bases removed from V and 4 bases from J, the gap between germline ends came to 15 bases. Looked up from germline, CDR1 is KGHSH and CDR2 is LQKENI.

This clonotype was detected a few times. This chain uses TRBV7-6 with TRBJ2-2, with TRBD1 matching 7 bases. After removal of 1 base from V and 4 bases from J, the junction contained 3 bases not matched to a gene. The V gene's germline CDR1 is SGHVS and CDR2 FNYEAQ. This CDR3 contains 15 residues. In nucleotides, the CDR3 is TGTGCCAGCAGCTTAGATTGGGACAGCACCGGGGAGCTGTTTTTT. This codes for CASSLDWDSTGELFF.